The 29 T cell receptor beta chains listed next were all sequenced from one sample in a study of blood T cell repertoires in COVID-19. Clones were read by immunoSEQ multiplex PCR, and TCRdb kept only the in-frame ones, dropping some. The table has approximately 150,000 clones, roughly nine tenths seen once; the top ten hold roughly 2.5%. Sequences were obtained from peripheral blood. The receptors come from a human donor with COVID-19, enrolled during active disease. The donor label of this sample is uncertain.

V is TRBV13 and J is TRBJ2-4; 8 nucleotides line up with TRBD2. Germline values: CDR1 PRHDT, CDR2 FYEKMQ (reference sequence). The CDR3 contains 14 residues. Trimming cost V 5 bases and J 9 bases; bases outside gene matches: 9. The CDR3 DNA sequence: TGTGCCAGCAGCCCCCCGGGAGGGGCTTTCATTCAGTACTTC. Amino acid sequence: CASSPPGGAFIQYF.

The gene calls are TRBV24-1 and TRBJ2-7; no clear D gene. Trimming left V 4 bases short and J 3 bases short, with 9 bases between. CDR1 is KGHDR, CDR2 SFDVKD, per germline. CDR3 length: 13 amino acids. CDR3 protein: CATSDPPSYEQYF. CDR3 in DNA: TGTGCCACCAGTGACCCACCCAGCTACGAGCAGTACTTC.

The chain links TRBV10-3 to TRBJ2-3, with unresolved D. Germline V lookup: CDR1 ENHRY, CDR2 SYGVKD. The CDR3 sequence is 12 residues long. The V and J ends lost 6 bases and 6 bases respectively, with 10 bases between them. The CDR3 sequence is CAIRSPPDTQYF. DNA for the CDR3: TGTGCCATCAGGTCCCCTCCCGATACGCAGTATTTT.

The chain combines TRBV30 with TRBJ2-7; D is possibly TRBD1 (6 bases). In germline, CDR1 is GTSNPN, CDR2 SVGIG (reference sequence). Trimming cost V 2 bases and J 3 bases, with 8 bases left between them. This CDR3 has 12 amino acids. The CDR3 DNA reads as TGTGCCTGGAGTCCAGGGGTCTACGAGCAGTACTTC. Translating it yields CAWSPGVYEQYF.

CDR3 region: CASSQDNLAGWQPQHF. As DNA, the CDR3 is TGCGCCAGCAGCCAAGATAATCTGGCAGGATGGCAGCCCCAGCATTTT. The genes are TRBV4-1 and TRBJ1-5; D is ambiguous. Germline values: CDR1 MGHRA, CDR2 YSYEKL. Deletions cut 0 bases from V and 7 bases from J, with 16 bases between. The CDR3 length is 16 residues.

The V gene is TRBV18, the J gene TRBJ1-3, with TRBD1 matching 7 bases. Germline-derived CDR1 and CDR2 are KGHSH and LQKENI. The CDR3 consists of 16 residues. J lost 4 bases, V lost 1 base, and 7 bases had no gene match. The CDR3 nucleotides are TGTGCCAGCTCACCACAAGAGGGGGCTGCGGGAAACACCATATATTTT. Amino acids: CASSPQEGAAGNTIYF.

With respect to this clone: This sample includes further DNA sequences coding for the same CDR3. This chain connects TRBV9 to TRBJ2-7; TRBD2 agrees at 7 bases. Trimming at V came to 0 bases and at J to 7 bases, leaving 10 bases not matched to a gene. In germline, CDR1 is SGDLS, CDR2 YYNGEE. The CDR3 is made up of 15 amino acids. The CDR3 loop reads CASSVGGGAGGEQYF. DNA of the CDR3: TGTGCCAGCAGCGTAGGCGGCGGGGCCGGGGGGGAGCAGTACTTC.

The genes are TRBV30 and TRBJ1-2, with D hard to call. The CDR3 is 13 residues long. Trimming took 2 bases from V and 8 from J, leaving 15 bases between them. CDR1 and CDR2 from the germline V gene are GTSNPN and SVGIG (reference sequence). Written as DNA, the CDR3 is TGTGCCTGGAGTTCGCGGGTGGTGGGCGGCTACACCTTC. As protein: CAWSSRVVGGYTF.

The chain couples TRBV3-1 (or the pseudogene TRBV3-2) to TRBJ2-2, with TRBD1 matching 7 bases. The CDR3 sequence is 15 residues long. Trimming removed 1 base from V and 7 bases from J; junction bases left unmatched: 6. In germline, CDR1 is LGHDT, CDR2 YNNKEL (reference sequence). DNA of the CDR3: TGTGCCAGCAGCCAAGGGACAGGCGCCAGCGGGGAGCTGTTTTTT. It yields the protein CASSQGTGASGELFF.

The chain recombines TRBV19 with TRBJ2-5; D may be TRBD1 (7 bases). The germline V and J ends were trimmed by 4 bases and 9 bases, with 21 bases remaining between them. The germline V gene encodes CDR1 LNHDA and CDR2 SQIVND (reference sequence). The length of the CDR3 is 15 residues. This chain's CDR3 is CASSTGQAEGGAQYF. CDR3 coding DNA: TGTGCCAGTAGTACTGGACAGGCAGAGGGGGGTGCCCAGTACTTC.

The rearrangement links TRBV4-1 to TRBJ2-3; 10 positions match TRBD1. From germline, CDR1 is MGHRA and CDR2 YSYEKL. The junction had 5 bases not matched to a gene; V was cut back by 2 bases and J by 3 bases. The CDR3 sequence is 16 residues long. The CDR3 spells CASSQQPGQGTDTQYF. CDR3 DNA sequence: TGCGCCAGCAGCCAACAACCGGGACAGGGGACAGATACGCAGTATTTT.

This chain uses TRBV20-1 with TRBJ2-7; D is possibly TRBD1 (7 bases). The V end was cut by 3 bases, the J end by 5 bases, with 14 bases between. The CDR3 consists of 13 residues. CDR1 DFQATT and CDR2 SNEGSKA come from the germline V gene (reference sequence). The CDR3 region is CSASNPGGNEQYF. Written as DNA, the CDR3 is TGCAGTGCTAGTAACCCAGGGGGGAACGAGCAGTACTTC.

The gene calls are TRBV18 and TRBJ2-1; 7 bases map to TRBD1. This CDR3 is 15 amino acids long. V lost 5 bases to trimming and J lost 7 bases; unmatched junction nucleotides: 11. Germline V gives CDR1 KGHSH, CDR2 LQKENI. The CDR3 DNA follows: TGTGCCAGCTCATCCGACAGGGCCCGGATTAATGAGCAGTTCTTC. It specifies CASSSDRARINEQFF.

The rearrangement links TRBV19 to TRBJ2-2, with D tentatively TRBD1 (6 bases). Germline V gene lookup returns CDR1 LNHDA and CDR2 SQIVND (reference sequence). CDR3 size: 16 residues. The V gene lost 3 bases and the J gene lost 0 bases, with 11 bases spanning the gap. The CDR3 spells CASSMGTPTNTGELFF. CDR3 DNA: TGTGCCAGTAGTATGGGGACACCTACGAACACCGGGGAGCTGTTTTTT.

The V and J genes are TRBV6-2 or TRBV6-3 and TRBJ2-5; D is uncertain. The CDR3 runs to 15 residues. Trimming took 2 bases from V and 4 from J, leaving 14 bases between them. Looked up from germline, CDR1 is MNHEY and CDR2 is SVGEGT. CDR3 coding DNA: TGTGCCAGCAGTTACACACGAACCGAGGCAGAGACCCAGTACTTC. As protein: CASSYTRTEAETQYF.

The rearrangement links TRBV19 to TRBJ1-5, with a tentative D call TRBD1 (5 bases). Germline assignment: CDR1 LNHDA and CDR2 SQIVND (reference sequence). The CDR3 extends over 15 amino acids. V lost 0 bases, J lost 7 bases, and 13 bases lay in between. The CDR3, as DNA: TGTGCCAGTAGTATAGACCGGCAGGGCGAGCAGCCCCAGCATTTT. Amino acid sequence: CASSIDRQGEQPQHF.

The chain couples TRBV2 to TRBJ2-5; a weak D match, TRBD1 (5 bases). The CDR3 is made up of 12 amino acids. Trimming removed 4 bases from V and 5 bases from J, with 8 bases in between. CDR1 SNHLY and CDR2 FYNNEI come from the germline V gene. The CDR3 DNA reads TGTGCCAGCAGTGCAGGGTGGGAGACCCAGTACTTC. It codes for CASSAGWETQYF.

The rearrangement links TRBV5-5 to TRBJ2-3; 8 nucleotides agree with TRBD2. The CDR3 is made up of 17 amino acids. V gave up 4 bases and J gave up 2 bases; unmatched junction bases: 12. Germline CDR1 is SGHKS and CDR2 is YYEKEE (reference sequence). Here the CDR3 DNA reads TGTGCCAGCAGCCTAGATAGCGGGGCCTTATCCACAGATACGCAGTATTTT. As protein: CASSLDSGALSTDTQYF.

This chain links TRBV11-2 with TRBJ1-4; a weak D match, TRBD1 (5 bases). CDR1 is SGHAT, CDR2 FQNNGV, per germline. This CDR3 is built from 14 residues. The germline V and J ends were trimmed by 2 bases and 7 bases, with 11 bases remaining between them. CDR3 sequence reads: CASSLQGITEKLFF. CDR3 nucleotide sequence: TGTGCCAGCAGCTTACAGGGAATTACTGAAAAACTGTTTTTT.

The chain carries TRBV5-1 and TRBJ2-2; 10 nucleotides line up with TRBD2. The CDR3 length is 16 residues. CDR1 and CDR2 from the germline V gene are SGHRS and YFSETQ. V lost 2 bases to trimming and J lost 5 bases; unmatched junction nucleotides: 6. The CDR3 sequence: CASSLLAGRRTGELFF. The CDR3 DNA reads TGCGCCAGCAGCTTACTAGCGGGGAGGCGGACCGGGGAGCTGTTTTTT.

This clone was seen more than once but under ten times. The chain is built from TRBV5-5 and TRBJ2-3, with unresolved D. Between the trimmed V and J ends, which lost 4 bases and 8 bases, there was a span of 11 bases. In germline, CDR1 is SGHKS, CDR2 YYEKEE (reference sequence). The CDR3 has 12 amino acids. CDR3 sequence: CASSPPGVTQYF. The CDR3 DNA reads as TGTGCCAGCAGCCCCCCAGGTGTTACGCAGTATTTT.

To note about this clone: Other DNA sequences in the same sample also yield this CDR3. This rearrangement joins TRBV28 to TRBJ2-7, with 11 bases lining up with TRBD1. The V gene end was trimmed by 10 bases and the J gene end by 6 bases; junction bases not matched to a gene: 14. The CDR3 has 15 residues. The germline V gene has CDR1 MDHEN and CDR2 SYDVKM. CDR3 in amino acids: CATLIGQGARGEQYF. The CDR3 region has the DNA TGTGCCACCCTGATCGGACAGGGGGCACGTGGCGAGCAGTACTTC.

This rearrangement joins TRBV9 to TRBJ2-5; 13 bases map to TRBD2. The germline gives CDR1 SGDLS, CDR2 YYNGEE. The CDR3 runs 15 residues. V trimming: 4 bases; J trimming: 4 bases; junction bases outside the gene matches: 4. The CDR3 reads CASSPRLAGGETQYF. CDR3 nucleotide sequence: TGTGCCAGCAGCCCAAGACTAGCGGGAGGAGAGACCCAGTACTTC.

This chain connects TRBV19 to TRBJ1-2; 7 bases map to TRBD1. V shed 0 bases and J 7 bases; nucleotides not matched to a gene: 8. CDR3 length: 15 residues. Germline V lookup: CDR1 LNHDA, CDR2 SQIVND (reference sequence). The DNA of the CDR3 is TGTGCCAGTAGTATAGACCTTGGACAGGAGGGTGGCTACACCTTC. Encoded protein: CASSIDLGQEGGYTF. The whole variable domain, filled in from reference TRBV19 and TRBJ1-2, reads DGGITQSPKYLFRKEGQNVTLSCEQNLNHDAMYWYRQDPGQGLRLIYYSQIVNDFQKGDIAEGYSVSREKKESFPLTVTSAQKNPTAFYLCASSIDLGQEGGYTFGSGTRLTVV.

The rearrangement links TRBV10-2 to TRBJ2-1; D is uncertain. CDR1 is WSHSY and CDR2 is SAAADI in the germline V gene. The CDR3 covers 12 residues. V was clipped by 2 bases and J by 6 bases, with 5 bases between them. The CDR3 DNA sequence: TGCGCCAGCAGTGAGGTCCGCAATGAGCAGTTCTTC. As protein: CASSEVRNEQFF.

The chain employs TRBV27 and TRBJ2-7; D gene ambiguous. Germline loops: CDR1 MNHEY, CDR2 SMNVEV (reference sequence). The germline V and J ends were trimmed by 6 bases and 0 bases, with 9 bases remaining between them. The CDR3 spans 13 residues. CDR3 in amino acids: CASSRVVSYEQYF. CDR3 coding DNA: TGTGCCAGCAGCCGGGTGGTCTCCTACGAGCAGTACTTC.

CDR3 bases: TGTGCCAGCAGTGAAATGGGGCCTGATTCACCCCTCCACTTT. It is translated as CASSEMGPDSPLHF. The chain recombines TRBV25-1 with TRBJ1-6, with D possibly matching TRBD1 (5 bases). The length of the CDR3 is 14 residues. V was trimmed by 2 bases and J by 8 bases, leaving 10 bases between them. Per germline, CDR1 MGHDK and CDR2 SYGVNS.

The V gene is TRBV14, the J gene TRBJ2-7; TRBD2 might be the D (5 bases). The length of the CDR3 is 13 residues. With 5 bases removed from V and 6 bases from J, the gap between germline ends came to 14 bases. Germline loops: CDR1 SGHDN, CDR2 FVKESK. CDR3 nucleotide sequence: TGTGCCAGCAGCGGGCCTTTAGGAGGCGAGCAGTACTTC. Translation gives CASSGPLGGEQYF.

This chain uses TRBV6-1 with TRBJ2-5; 8 nucleotides align to TRBD2. The ends lost 4 bases at V and 4 bases at J; junction bases unmatched: 8. The CDR3 totals 15 residues. Germline V gene sequence: CDR1 MNHNS, CDR2 SASEGT. The CDR3 region is CASSGAGTSGETQYF. DNA for the CDR3: TGTGCCAGCAGTGGAGCCGGGACTAGTGGAGAGACCCAGTACTTC.